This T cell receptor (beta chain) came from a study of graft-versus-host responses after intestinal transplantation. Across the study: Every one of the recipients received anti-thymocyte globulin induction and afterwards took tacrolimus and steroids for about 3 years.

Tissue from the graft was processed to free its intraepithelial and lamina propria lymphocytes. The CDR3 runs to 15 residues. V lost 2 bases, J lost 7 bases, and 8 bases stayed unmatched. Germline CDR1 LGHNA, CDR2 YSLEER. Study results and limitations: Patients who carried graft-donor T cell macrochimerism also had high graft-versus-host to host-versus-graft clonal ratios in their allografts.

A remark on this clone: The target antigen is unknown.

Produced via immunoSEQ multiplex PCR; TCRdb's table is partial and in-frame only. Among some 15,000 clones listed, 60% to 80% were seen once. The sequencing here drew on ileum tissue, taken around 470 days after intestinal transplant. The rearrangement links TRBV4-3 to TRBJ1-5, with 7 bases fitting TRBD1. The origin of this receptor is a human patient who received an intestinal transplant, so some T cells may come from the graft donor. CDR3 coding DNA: TGCGCCAGCAGCCAACAATTGACAGGGACCCAGCCCCAGCATTTT. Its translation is CASSQQLTGTQPQHF.